This passage covers 20 T cell receptor beta chains from one sample sequenced in a study of T cells in Graves' hyperthyroidism and ophthalmopathy. TCR beta CDR3 region amplification was performed from RNA transcripts. RT-PCR in the first round (using the HTBI primer set) targeted the TCR CDR3. TCRdb used MiXCR to reprocess the multiplex PCR reads, holding one entry per CDR3 protein. The repertoire consists of a few hundred thousand distinct CDR3 sequences, with more than 12% occurring once and the leading ten covering about 19%. The sequenced material came from blood. All receptors derive from a woman aged 30 to 39 with Graves' ophthalmopathy.

This clonotype was counted many times. The chain employs TRBV7-9 and TRBJ2-5, with D perhaps TRBD2 (6 bases). In germline, CDR1 is SEHNR, CDR2 FQNEAQ (reference sequence). V gave up 3 bases and J gave up 4 bases, with 18 bases separating them. This CDR3 comprises 16 residues. In DNA form, the CDR3 reads TGTGCCAGCAGCTTCTACGAAAGACTAGGCCTAGAGACCCAGTACTTC. Its translation: CASSFYERLGLETQYF.

This clonotype was detected ten times or more. V gene TRBV5-1 combines with J gene TRBJ1-2; D gene unclear. The V end was cut by 0 bases, the J end by 4 bases, with 7 bases between. CDR1 SGHRS and CDR2 YFSETQ come from the germline V gene. This CDR3 region has 13 residues. CDR3 region: CASSLAAGYGYTF. The CDR3 region has the DNA TGCGCCAGCAGCTTGGCGGCAGGCTATGGCTACACCTTC.

The table lists this clonotype with a few counts. This chain connects TRBV11-2 to TRBJ1-1, with TRBD1 as a possible D gene (6 bases). This CDR3 is built from 13 residues. CDR1 is SGHAT, CDR2 FQNNGV, per germline. Trimming removed 4 bases from V and 6 bases from J, with 12 bases in between. The CDR3 bases are TGTGCCAGCAGCTCTCGCCGACAGGCTGAAGCTTTCTTT. Amino acids: CASSSRRQAEAFF.

This clonotype was counted only a few times. The V gene is TRBV20-1, the J gene TRBJ1-2; 7 nucleotides agree with TRBD1. V lost 1 base, J lost 4 bases, and 9 bases stayed unmatched. Germline loops: CDR1 DFQATT, CDR2 SNEGSKA (reference sequence). The CDR3 has 15 residues. The CDR3: CSARVPEGASYGYTF. As DNA, the CDR3 is TGCAGTGCTAGAGTTCCTGAGGGGGCTAGCTATGGCTACACCTTC.

This clonotype was detected ten times or more. The rearrangement uses TRBV6-1 and TRBJ1-6; tentatively, D is TRBD1 (6 bases). V lost 1 base to trimming and J lost 15 bases, with 13 bases between them. The germline gives CDR1 MNHNS, CDR2 SASEGT. The length of the CDR3 is 13 residues. CDR3 DNA sequence: TGTGCCAGCAGTGAAGTATGGCAGGGGATCCTCCACTTT. Residues: CASSEVWQGILHF.

This clonotype was counted ten times or more. The rearrangement links TRBV30 to TRBJ1-4, with D possibly being TRBD1 (5 bases). The CDR3 runs 11 residues. V was shortened by 6 bases and J by 11 bases, with 13 bases between the two germline ends. Germline V gene data show CDR1 as GTSNPN and CDR2 as SVGIG (reference sequence). CDR3: CACTGGGKLFF. In DNA form, the CDR3 reads TGTGCCTGCACCGGGGGGGGGAAACTGTTTTTT.

Many counts were recorded for this clonotype. The rearrangement links TRBV6-1 to TRBJ1-2; D not certain. V lost 6 bases, J lost 0 bases, and 14 bases lay in between. The CDR3 loop spans 15 amino acids. Per germline, CDR1 MNHNS and CDR2 SASEGT. Here the CDR3 DNA reads TGTGCCAGCAGCCCAGGATTGGGAGCTAACTATGGCTACACCTTC. This gives the protein CASSPGLGANYGYTF.

The table lists this clonotype with many counts. The gene calls are TRBV18 and TRBJ1-1; no definite D call. Germline loops: CDR1 KGHSH, CDR2 LQKENI. Trimming stripped 8 bases from V and 1 base from J, with 11 bases between. The CDR3 has 13 residues. This CDR3 reads CASHPPGNTEAFF. CDR3 DNA sequence: TGTGCCAGCCACCCCCCGGGGAACACTGAAGCTTTCTTT.

This clonotype has ten or more counts. V gene TRBV24-1 combines with J gene TRBJ1-6; no definite D call. The CDR3 covers 13 residues. V dropped 2 bases and J dropped 13 bases, with 11 bases sitting between them. Per germline, CDR1 KGHDR and CDR2 SFDVKD. The CDR3: CATSDCHSCPLHF. The CDR3 nucleotides read TGTGCCACCAGTGATTGTCACAGCTGCCCCCTCCACTTT.

This clonotype was seen many times. The chain carries TRBV6-1 and TRBJ2-7; D might be TRBD2 (5 bases). The CDR3 runs to 12 residues. The germline V and J ends were trimmed by 4 bases and 3 bases, with 7 bases remaining between them. The V gene's germline CDR1 is MNHNS and CDR2 SASEGT. The DNA for the CDR3 is TGTGCCAGCAGTGTTGAGGGCTACGAGCAGTACTTC. Translating it yields CASSVEGYEQYF.

This chain joins TRBV9 and TRBJ1-2; D is unclear. Germline CDR1 SGDLS, CDR2 YYNGEE. Trimming removed 0 bases at V and 4 bases at J, with 10 bases between. The CDR3 has 14 amino acids. As DNA, the CDR3 is TGTGCCAGCAGCGTAGGAGGCAGCACCTATGGCTACACCTTC. As protein: CASSVGGSTYGYTF.

In this sample, this clonotype turned up many times. This chain links TRBV5-1 with TRBJ2-7; D possibly corresponds to TRBD1 (6 bases). Trimming cost V 5 bases and J 6 bases, with 18 bases left between them. The CDR3 extends over 14 amino acids. CDR1 SGHRS and CDR2 YFSETQ come from the germline V gene. For the CDR3, the DNA is TGCGCCAGCAGTATTGAAGGGGGAGTCACCGAGCAGTACTTC. Its translation: CASSIEGGVTEQYF.

This clonotype was seen ten or more times. The rearrangement links TRBV12-5 to TRBJ1-5, with a tentative D call TRBD1 (5 bases). The V gene lost 5 bases and the J gene lost 6 bases, with 17 bases spanning the gap. Looked up from germline, CDR1 is LGHNT and CDR2 is FRNRAP. There are 15 residues in the CDR3. CDR3 nucleotides: TGTGCTAGTGGTGCCCCGGGGGGGGGGACTCAGCCCCAGCATTTT. The encoded protein is CASGAPGGGTQPQHF.

In this sample, this clonotype turned up many times. This chain connects TRBV6-1 to TRBJ1-2; 7 bases match TRBD1. J gave up 4 bases and V 8 bases, and 13 bases lay outside the gene matches. The CDR3 is 15 amino acids. CDR1 and CDR2 (germline): MNHNS, SASEGT. The DNA of the CDR3 is TGTGCCAGCCAACAGCAGGGGGGGTCTGGCTATGGCTACACCTTC. Its translation: CASQQQGGSGYGYTF.

Concerning this clonotype itself: At one of its ends the junction is not consistent with the germline gene, which may arise from a read error. The rearrangement joins TRBV27 to TRBJ1-4, with D perhaps matching TRBD1 (6 bases). This CDR3 region has 15 residues. Germline loops: CDR1 MNHEY, CDR2 SMNVEV (reference sequence). CDR3 region: CASSSRQATNEELFF. CDR3 in DNA: TGTGCCAGCAGTTCAAGACAGGCAACTAATGAAGAACTGTTTTTT.

This clonotype was recorded many times. The CDR3 region has the DNA TGCGCCAGCAGTTTGAGACGGGGCGTGGGAGAGACCCAGTACTTC. Translation gives CASSLRRGVGETQYF. J is TRBJ2-5 and V is TRBV5-1; D may correspond to TRBD1 or TRBD2 (5 bases each). CDR1 is SGHRS and CDR2 is YFSETQ in the germline V gene. This CDR3 has 15 amino acids. Trimming took off 5 bases at V and 4 bases at J, with 18 bases between the two ends.

In the case of this clonotype: This may come from a read error, since a much larger clone is one base off. This chain joins TRBV6-2 or TRBV6-3 and TRBJ2-7; the match to TRBD2 covers 13 bases. The CDR3 consists of 16 residues. Losses at the gene ends were 5 bases for V and 0 bases for J; bases not matched to a gene: 4. The germline V gene encodes CDR1 MNHEY and CDR2 SVGEGT. CDR3 sequence: CASSPGTSGNSYEQYF. The CDR3 DNA sequence: TGTGCCAGCAGTCCGGGGACTAGCGGGAACTCCTACGAGCAGTACTTC.

This clonotype came up many times. The rearrangement uses TRBV7-9 and TRBJ2-1; D possibly corresponds to TRBD1 (5 bases). The V end lost 5 bases, the J end lost 6 bases, and 14 bases lay between the germline ends. Germline V gene data show CDR1 as SEHNR and CDR2 as FQNEAQ (reference sequence). The CDR3 spans 14 residues. CDR3 region: CASSRLDSTNEQFF. CDR3 coding DNA: TGTGCCAGCAGCAGACTTGACAGTACCAATGAGCAGTTCTTC.

This clonotype was found a few times. The chain recombines TRBV19 with TRBJ1-4; 7 nucleotides align to TRBD1. The ends lost 6 bases at V and 0 bases at J; junction bases unmatched: 10. CDR1 and CDR2 (germline): LNHDA, SQIVND (reference sequence). This CDR3 has 17 residues. CDR3 DNA: TGTGCCAGTAGCTTATTGACAGGGCCATCAACTAATGAAAAACTGTTTTTT. Its translation: CASSLLTGPSTNEKLFF.

Ten or more counts support this clonotype. The V call is TRBV12-3 or TRBV12-4, the J call TRBJ1-1; no definite D call. Trimming removed 6 bases at V and 6 bases at J, with 11 bases between. The CDR3 totals 12 residues. As DNA, the CDR3 is TGTGCCAGCAGCCACCCCTTATCTGAAGCTTTCTTT. It is translated as CASSHPLSEAFF.